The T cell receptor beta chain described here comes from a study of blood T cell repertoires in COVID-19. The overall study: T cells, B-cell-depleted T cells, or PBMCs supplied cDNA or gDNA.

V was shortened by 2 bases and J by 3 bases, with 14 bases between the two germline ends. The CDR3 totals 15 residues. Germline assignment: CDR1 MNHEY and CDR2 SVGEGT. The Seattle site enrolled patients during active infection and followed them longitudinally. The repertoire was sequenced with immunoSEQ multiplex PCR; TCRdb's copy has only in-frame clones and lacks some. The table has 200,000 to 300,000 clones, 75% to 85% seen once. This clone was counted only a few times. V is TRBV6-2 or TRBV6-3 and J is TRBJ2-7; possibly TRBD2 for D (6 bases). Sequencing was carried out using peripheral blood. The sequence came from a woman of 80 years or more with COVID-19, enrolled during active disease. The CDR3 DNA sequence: TGTGCCAGCAGTTACGGGAGGCTCGCTTTCTACGAGCAGTACTTC. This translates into CASSYGRLAFYEQYF.